These T cell receptor beta chains were read from a single sample in a study of CXCR3 chemokines and chemotherapy response in bladder cancer. TCRdb passed the PCR reads through MiXCR, listing each CDR3 protein once. The data show 8,000 to 10,000 distinct CDR3 sequences, approximately 22% seen once. This material was collected from a patient whose treatment included neoadjuvant chemotherapy. Source of these receptors: a human donor with bladder cancer that did not respond to neoadjuvant chemotherapy. The CDR3 runs from the conserved cysteine through the conserved F or W. Fields, in order: D gene, V gene, J gene, clone size, CDR3 DNA, CDR3 protein. The D gene is left open where the match is weak. Some rows have no size entry. The others give once, few or many, or a class for an expanded clone.

-	TRBV28	TRBJ1-2	many	TGTGCCTCCAGACCAGCTAACTATGGCTACACCTTC	CASRPANYGYTF
TRBD2	TRBV18	TRBJ2-6	many	TGTGCCAGCTCACCATCTAGCGGTGGGGCCAACGTCCTGACTTTC	CASSPSSGGANVLTF
-	TRBV20-1	TRBJ1-2	-	TGCAGTGCTAGAGATAATTTAGGCGTTCGCTATGGCTACACCTTC	CSARDNLGVRYGYTF
-	TRBV12-3/TRBV12-4	TRBJ2-7	few	TGTGCCAGCAGTAAGGACAGCCAAAGCTCCTACGAGCAGTACTTC	CASSKDSQSSYEQYF
-	TRBV29-1	TRBJ1-2	-	TGCAGCGTTGAACCCGGGGACCGGATCTATGGCTACACCTTC	CSVEPGDRIYGYTF
-	TRBV20-1	TRBJ1-1	many	TGCAGTGCTAGTTTCTTTGCAGGGGAGAACACTGAAGCTTTCTTT	CSASFFAGENTEAFF
-	TRBV6-1	TRBJ1-1	medium-sized	TGTGCCAGCAGAGCGACCGGAGGCACTGAAGCTTTCTTT	CASRATGGTEAFF
-	TRBV18	TRBJ2-3	many	TGTGCCAGCTCACTCCCCCCTACGCAGTATTTT	CASSLPPTQYF
-	TRBV6-2/TRBV6-3	TRBJ1-1	medium-sized	TGTGCCAGCAGTTATATAAGCGGTGAAGCTTTCTTT	CASSYISGEAFF
-	TRBV2	TRBJ2-7	few	TGTGCCAGCAGGCCTGACAGACCCGAGCAGTACTTC	CASRPDRPEQYF
-	TRBV7-2	TRBJ2-5	-	TGTGCCAGCAGCCGCAGGGGGGCGCGGGAGACCCAGTACTTC	CASSRRGARETQYF
-	TRBV27	TRBJ1-6	few	TGTGCCAGCAGCCCACAGAGTTCACCCCTCCACTTT	CASSPQSSPLHF
-	TRBV4-3	TRBJ1-3	many	TGCGCCAGCAGCCAAGAAAGTGTTACCCACTCTGGAAACACCATATATTTT	CASSQESVTHSGNTIYF
TRBD1	TRBV7-9	TRBJ2-5	many	TGTGCCAGCAATCCGGGACAGGGACTGGGGGAGACCCAGTACTTC	CASNPGQGLGETQYF
TRBD1	TRBV6-1	TRBJ2-2	once	TGTGCCAGCAGCGGAGGGGACAGGGCCAACACCGGGGAGCTGTTTTTT	CASSGGDRANTGELFF
-	TRBV6-5	TRBJ1-1	once	TGCGCCAGCACCATAGGGAGGGTAGGGGAAGCTCTCTTT	CASTIGRVGEALF
-	TRBV6-2/TRBV6-3	TRBJ2-7	many	TGTGCCAGCACCCTATCGGAATCATACTACGAGCAGTACTTC	CASTLSESYYEQYF
-	TRBV28	TRBJ1-3	many	TGTGCCAGCAGTTTAGGGCAGGGAGGAAACACCATATATTTT	CASSLGQGGNTIYF
TRBD2	TRBV11-1	TRBJ2-3	many	TGTGCCAGCAGCTTAGTGGGGACTAGCCTGAGCACAGATACGCAGTATTTT	CASSLVGTSLSTDTQYF
-	TRBV28	TRBJ2-2	many	TGTGCCAGCAGTGACCGAGCTCAGGGCGGGGAGCTGTTTTTT	CASSDRAQGGELFF
-	TRBV6-6	TRBJ1-1	medium-sized	TGTGCCAGCAGTCCCCGGGACACCTTAGCGAGCACTGAAGCTTTCTTT	CASSPRDTLASTEAFF
-	TRBV20-1	TRBJ1-1	-	TGCAGTGCCCCTCGCGAGGGGCGGGCTTTCTTT	CSAPREGRAFF
-	TRBV20-1	TRBJ1-2	many	TGCAGTGCGAGGGGGGGACCGCAGGGCTACACCTTC	CSARGGPQGYTF
TRBD2	TRBV6-2/TRBV6-3	TRBJ2-1	medium-sized	TGTGCCTCTCGCGCTAGCGGGGTTGATGAGCAGTTCTTC	CASRASGVDEQFF
TRBD1	TRBV6-5	TRBJ1-6	-	TGTGCCAGTTCCGGGACAGGTTCGACTTCACCCCTCCACTTT	CASSGTGSTSPLHF
-	TRBV6-1	TRBJ1-2	-	TGTGCCAGCAGTTACACCGGGCCGACCTGGGGAGGCTACACCTTC	CASSYTGPTWGGYTF
-	TRBV19	TRBJ1-6	-	TGTGCCAGTAGTCCCTCCGGGAGGAATTCACCCCTCCACTTT	CASSPSGRNSPLHF
TRBD1	TRBV6-5	TRBJ2-2	-	TGTGCCAGCAGTTCCGGGACAGACGGGGAGCTGTTTTTT	CASSSGTDGELFF
-	TRBV18	TRBJ1-1	-	TGTGCCAGCTCACTAACCGGGACTAGCGGGGGGGCTTTCTTT	CASSLTGTSGGAFF
TRBD1	TRBV6-5	TRBJ2-2	-	TGTGCCAGCAGTTCCGGGACAGGGGGCTGGACCGGGGAGCTGTTTTTT	CASSSGTGGWTGELFF
-	TRBV7-2	TRBJ2-2	medium-sized	TGTGCCAGCAGCTCGACAGACACCGGGGAGCTGTTTTTT	CASSSTDTGELFF
TRBD1	TRBV29-1	TRBJ2-1	medium-sized	TGCAGCGTTGCGACAGGGGATGAGCAGTTCTTC	CSVATGDEQFF
TRBD2	TRBV30	TRBJ2-7	-	TGTGCCTGGAGTGTGGCGGGGGGCGCAGGGCAGTACTTC	CAWSVAGGAGQYF
TRBD1	TRBV4-1	TRBJ2-2	many	TGCGCCAGCAGCCAATACGACAGGGACCCCACCGGGGAGCTGTTTTTT	CASSQYDRDPTGELFF
-	TRBV6-5	TRBJ1-5	many	TGTGCCAGCAGGGGAGGGGGGGCAGGGCAGCCCCAGCATTTT	CASRGGGAGQPQHF
TRBD2	TRBV6-1	TRBJ2-3	-	TGTGGCAGTAGGACTAGAGATACGCAGTATTTT	CGSRTRDTQYF
TRBD2	TRBV28	TRBJ2-5	many	TGTGCCAGCAGTCTTTGGACTAGCGGGGCCGTTCAAGAGACCCAGTACTTC	CASSLWTSGAVQETQYF
-	TRBV2	TRBJ1-1	many	TGTGCCAGCAGAGACGCCCTATCGGGCACTGAAGCTTTCTTT	CASRDALSGTEAFF
-	TRBV20-1	TRBJ1-1	many	TGCAGTGCTGGCCCAACTAACACTGAAGCTTTCTTT	CSAGPTNTEAFF
TRBD1	TRBV28	TRBJ1-6	-	TGTGCCAGCAGGGGACAGGTTAATTCACCCCTCCACTTT	CASRGQVNSPLHF
-	TRBV12-3/TRBV12-4	TRBJ1-5	many	TGTGCCAGCAGTTTTTCTCTAGGGGGTCAGCCCCAGCATTTT	CASSFSLGGQPQHF
TRBD2	TRBV10-3	TRBJ2-3	-	TGTGCCACCGCCCCGAATATAGCGGGGGGAGATACGCAGTATTTT	CATAPNIAGGDTQYF
TRBD1	TRBV6-1	TRBJ2-1	-	TGTGCCAGCAGAAAAACCGGGACAGGGGGGTACAATGAGCAGTTCTTC	CASRKTGTGGYNEQFF
-	TRBV4-2	TRBJ1-2	-	TGTGCCAGCAGCCGAGACACGGACTATGGCTACACCTTC	CASSRDTDYGYTF
-	TRBV7-2	TRBJ1-1	once	TGTGCCAGCAGTCTTATGTGGGGCACTGAAGCTTTCTTT	CASSLMWGTEAFF
-	TRBV30	TRBJ1-5	many	TGTGCCTGGAGTACGGCTTCGAATCAGCCCCAGCATTTT	CAWSTASNQPQHF
-	TRBV5-5	TRBJ1-1	few	TGTGCCAGCAGCTTGGATCTGAACACTGAAGCTTTCTTT	CASSLDLNTEAFF
-	TRBV19	TRBJ1-5	medium-sized	TGTGCCAGTAGTATATCGGACCCTCAGCCCCAGCATTTT	CASSISDPQPQHF
-	TRBV19	TRBJ2-1	-	TGTGCCAGTAGTGCCGGGGGTGCAGGCCGGAATGAGCAGTTCTTC	CASSAGGAGRNEQFF
-	TRBV18	TRBJ2-1	medium-sized	TGTGCCAGCTCACTCCAAACGGGGGGCCCCAATGAGCAGTTCTTC	CASSLQTGGPNEQFF
TRBD1	TRBV12-3/TRBV12-4	TRBJ1-1	many	TGTGCCAGTGGACAGGGTAAAGCTTTCTTT	CASGQGKAFF
TRBD1	TRBV6-5	TRBJ1-1	many	TGTGCCAGCAGTTACGGAGGGACAGGTTTCACTGAAGCTTTCTTT	CASSYGGTGFTEAFF
TRBD1	TRBV19	TRBJ1-1	medium-sized	TGTGCCAGTAGTATCTTGACAGGGGGGGGCACTGAAGCTTTCTTT	CASSILTGGGTEAFF
-	TRBV19	TRBJ1-3	many	TGTGCCAGTAGGAGAGACAGAGCCTCTGGAAACACCATATATTTT	CASRRDRASGNTIYF
-	TRBV19	TRBJ2-7	many	TGTGCCAGTAGTATAGGTCCCAGCTTGGGGTACGAGCAGTACTTC	CASSIGPSLGYEQYF
-	TRBV7-2	TRBJ2-3	medium-sized	TGTGCCAGCACCCTTGATGGGGGCACAGATACGCAGTATTTT	CASTLDGGTDTQYF
TRBD2	TRBV7-2	TRBJ2-5	many	TGTGCCAGCAGCCGCCGGGGGGCGGGGGGGGTAGAGACCCAGTACTTC	CASSRRGAGGVETQYF